The 11 T cell receptor beta chains below were found in one sample sequenced in a study of blood T cell repertoires in COVID-19. Some clones are missing from TCRdb's copy, which holds only in-frame ones; the method was immunoSEQ multiplex PCR. This sample carries about 93,000 clones, about 80% of them seen once, and the ten largest clones take about 15%. Sequenced material: peripheral blood. The source of these receptors is a human donor in a cohort sampled during active COVID-19.

The chain links TRBV18 to TRBJ1-5; D unresolved. V lost 1 base to trimming and J lost 6 bases, with 10 bases between them. Germline lookup yields CDR1 KGHSH and CDR2 LQKENI. The CDR3 has 14 amino acids. DNA of the CDR3: TGTGCCAGCTCACCACTTAATACGGGTCAGCCCCAGCATTTT. Translation: CASSPLNTGQPQHF. Drawing the rest from reference TRBV18 and TRBJ1-5, the complete variable domain is NAGVMQNPRHLVRRRGQEARLRCSPMKGHSHVYWYRQLPEEGLKFMVYLQKENIIDESGMPKERFSAEFPKEGPSILRIQQVVRGDSAAYFCASSPLNTGQPQHFGDGTRLSIL.

This chain joins TRBV7-9 and TRBJ2-2; 9 nucleotides line up with TRBD1. With V trimmed by 2 bases and J by 14 bases, 12 bases remained unmatched. The CDR3 loop spans 15 amino acids. From germline, CDR1 is SEHNR and CDR2 FQNEAQ (reference sequence). This chain's CDR3 is CASSLLQGALSQLFF. DNA of the CDR3: TGTGCCAGCAGCTTACTACAGGGGGCGCTGAGTCAACTGTTTTTT.

The rearrangement uses TRBV11-2 and TRBJ1-4; 9 bases fit TRBD1. CDR1 is SGHAT and CDR2 is FQNNGV in the germline V gene. The CDR3 has 13 amino acids. J lost 7 bases, V lost 8 bases, and 5 bases had no gene match. In nucleotides, the CDR3 is TGTGCCAGCCGAACAGGGGGCCGTGAAAAACTGTTTTTT. Translated: CASRTGGREKLFF.

The count of this clone is one. The J gene is TRBJ2-5, the V gene TRBV28; TRBD2 agrees at 11 bases. The junction had 4 bases not matched to a gene; V was cut back by 4 bases and J by 3 bases. The CDR3 is made up of 15 amino acids. Germline loops: CDR1 MDHEN, CDR2 SYDVKM. The CDR3 DNA reads TGTGCCAGCAGTTCGAGACTAGCGGGGAAAGAGACCCAGTACTTC. It codes for CASSSRLAGKETQYF.

The chain joins TRBV21-1 to TRBJ2-3; the table's D call TRBD1 went unverified against the DNA. TRBV21-1 is an annotated pseudogene. The CDR3 runs to 16 residues. The CDR3 DNA reads TGTGCCAGCAGCAAAAGTGGAGAAGGGACACGAGATACGCAGTATTTT. This sequence encodes CASSKSGEGTRDTQYF.

J is TRBJ1-5 and V is TRBV4-2; 7 nucleotides match TRBD1. The CDR3 loop spans 15 amino acids. V shed 3 bases and J 7 bases; nucleotides not matched to a gene: 9. Germline V lookup: CDR1 LGHNA, CDR2 YNFKEQ. This chain's CDR3 is CASSHQGQKPQPQHF. CDR3 nucleotides: TGTGCCAGCAGCCACCAGGGACAGAAACCCCAGCCCCAGCATTTT.

This chain connects TRBV28 to TRBJ1-2; 7 bases map to TRBD1. J gave up 1 base and V 6 bases, and 2 bases lay outside the gene matches. The CDR3 loop spans 13 amino acids. Germline V CDR1 and CDR2: MDHEN, SYDVKM. In nucleotides, the CDR3 is TGTGCCAGCAGGCAGGGGGGTAACTATGGCTACACCTTC. Translated, it gives CASRQGGNYGYTF.

The chain is built from TRBV11-3 and TRBJ2-3, with 7 nucleotides matching TRBD2. CDR1 is SGHNT, CDR2 YENEEA, per germline. The CDR3 extends over 19 amino acids. V trimming: 1 base; J trimming: 1 base; junction bases outside the gene matches: 14. The CDR3 DNA is TGTGCCAGCAGCTTAGGATCGTCTAGCGGAGGACGGGGCACAGATACGCAGTATTTT. Its protein is CASSLGSSSGGRGTDTQYF.

The chain carries TRBV19 and TRBJ2-7, with D possibly matching TRBD2 (6 bases). Germline CDR1 and CDR2: LNHDA and SQIVND (reference sequence). The CDR3 covers 14 residues. V was trimmed by 5 bases and J by 5 bases, leaving 16 bases between them. The CDR3 DNA reads as TGTGCCAGTAGTCCCCGGGCCTGGGGGGACGAGCAGTACTTC. Protein product: CASSPRAWGDEQYF.

The chain combines TRBV15 with TRBJ2-7; maybe TRBD2 (6 bases). Germline values: CDR1 LNHNV, CDR2 YYDKDF (reference sequence). Between the trimmed V and J ends, which lost 1 base and 2 bases, there was a span of 27 bases. CDR3 size: 20 residues. The CDR3 is CATSRVIPLRRDSGTYEQYF. The CDR3 DNA reads TGTGCCACCAGCAGAGTTATCCCCCTCCGGAGGGACTCGGGAACCTACGAGCAGTACTTC.

The table lists this clone with a count of one. The CDR3: CASSWDSNTEAFF. The DNA of the CDR3 is TGTGCCAGCAGTTGGGACAGCAACACTGAAGCTTTCTTT. The chain couples TRBV2 to TRBJ1-1; 7 bases fit TRBD1. With 5 bases clipped from V and 2 bases from J, the junction kept 2 bases outside the gene matches. The CDR3 contains 13 residues. Germline CDR1 and CDR2: SNHLY and FYNNEI. The full variable domain, rest sourced from reference TRBV2 and TRBJ1-1, is EPEVTQTPSHQVTQMGQEVILRCVPISNHLYFYWYRQILGQKVEFLVSFYNNEISEKSEIFDDQFSVERPDGSNFTLKIRSTKLEDSAMYFCASSWDSNTEAFFGQGTRLTVV.